This T cell receptor beta chain was recorded in a study of T cell changes during pregnancy in multiple sclerosis. The junction had 8 bases not matched to a gene; V was cut back by 5 bases and J by 7 bases. The germline V gene has CDR1 MNHEY and CDR2 SMNVEV (reference sequence). This CDR3 region has 14 residues. Method: immunoSEQ multiplex PCR; TCRdb's copy keeps in-frame clones and lacks some. The sample records roughly 60,000 clones, roughly nine tenths being singletons. Sequenced material: peripheral blood, taken before pregnancy. The clonotype was recovered from a female donor with multiple sclerosis, enrolled in a pregnancy study. V is TRBV27 and J is TRBJ1-2; 9 bases agree with TRBD1. This CDR3 reads CASSMRDRVGGYTF. For the CDR3, the DNA is TGTGCCAGCAGTATGAGGGACAGGGTAGGTGGCTACACCTTC.